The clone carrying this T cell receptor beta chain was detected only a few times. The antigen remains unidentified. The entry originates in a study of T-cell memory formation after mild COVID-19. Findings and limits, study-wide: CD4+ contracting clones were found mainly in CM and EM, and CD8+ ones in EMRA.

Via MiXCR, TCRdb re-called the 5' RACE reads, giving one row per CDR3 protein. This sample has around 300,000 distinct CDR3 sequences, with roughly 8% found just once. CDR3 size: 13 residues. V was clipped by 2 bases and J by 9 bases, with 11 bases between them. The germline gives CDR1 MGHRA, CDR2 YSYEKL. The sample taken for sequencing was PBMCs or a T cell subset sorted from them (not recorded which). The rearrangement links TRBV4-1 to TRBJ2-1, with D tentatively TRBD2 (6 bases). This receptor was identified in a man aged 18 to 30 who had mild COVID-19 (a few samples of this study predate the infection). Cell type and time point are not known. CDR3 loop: CASSQPTGGEQFF. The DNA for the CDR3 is TGCGCCAGCAGCCAACCGACCGGGGGTGAGCAGTTCTTC.